This T cell receptor beta chain was found in a study of vaccination and CD4 T cells after COVID-19. CD4+ T cells that had been cultured provided DNA sequenced with the Oncomine TCR Beta short-read assay. TCRdb re-derived calls from the PCR reads in MiXCR, one entry per CDR3 protein. The sample includes about 3,300 distinct CDR3 sequences, around 75% of them seen just once. Sample treatment: roughly 10-day PBMC culture with coronavirus spike peptide pools or control peptides (ViraFEST assay). Germline-derived CDR1 and CDR2 are DFQATT and SNEGSKA (reference sequence). CDR3 length: 14 amino acids. Trimming removed 4 bases from V and 0 bases from J, with 10 bases in between. Points on this clonotype: Its antigen is undetermined.

Findings and limits, study-wide: Convalescent patients had a median roughly 85% of post-vaccine SARS-CoV-2-reactive clones that were detected only after vaccination, not before it.

The chain joins TRBV20-1 to TRBJ1-5; no definite D call. The sample consisted of CD4+ T cells from blood, cultured in vitro. This TCR was recovered from a human donor who had recovered from COVID-19. CDR3 bases: TGCAGTGCTATTAAGGGTAATAGCAATCAGCCCCAGCATTTT. This codes for CSAIKGNSNQPQHF.